A selection of T cell receptor beta chains follows, all from one sample in a study of spatial heterogeneity in lung cancer. TCRdb redid the calling of the 5' RACE reads with MiXCR, one entry per CDR3 protein. The sample holds roughly 20,000 distinct CDR3 sequences; more than 4.5% are singletons and the top ten take about 9.8%. Sequencing was performed on lung tumor tissue, taken at surgery. The source of these receptors is a male donor with early-stage non-small cell lung cancer. Each CDR3 is given with its conserved first and last residue. D genes are given only for firm matches. The size field is filled for only some rows; it gives once, few, many or a size class.

clone_size	j_call	d_call	v_call	cdr3_nt	cdr3_aa
.	TRBJ2-7	.	TRBV28	TGTGCCAGCAGACTACAGGATAATTCCTACGAGCAGCACTTC	CASRLQDNSYEQHF
few	TRBJ1-1	.	TRBV6-2/TRBV6-3	TGTGCCAGCAGTTACTGGGGGAAGGGAACTGAAGCTTTCTTT	CASSYWGKGTEAFF
many	TRBJ1-2	TRBD1	TRBV20-1	TGCAGTGACCGACAGGGAGTACATGGCTACACCTTC	CSDRQGVHGYTF
many	TRBJ2-2	.	TRBV7-8	TGTGCCAGCAGACCAGGGACCGGGGAGCTGTTTTTT	CASRPGTGELFF
many	TRBJ1-2	.	TRBV28	TGTGCCAGTACAGCTAACTATGGCTACACCTTC	CASTANYGYTF
.	TRBJ2-1	.	TRBV24-1	TGTGCCACCAGTGACAGACTAGGAGGATCCTACAATGAGCAGTTCTTC	CATSDRLGGSYNEQFF
large	TRBJ2-7	TRBD1	TRBV20-1	TGCAGTGCTAGGGGGACAGGGGGTGACGAGCAGTACTTC	CSARGTGGDEQYF
many	TRBJ1-2	.	TRBV28	TGTGCCAGCAGTAGGACAGATACCTATGGCTACACCTTC	CASSRTDTYGYTF
.	TRBJ2-4	.	TRBV20-1	TGCAGCACAGCGGCAGGAGCCTTAGAAAACATTCAGTACTTC	CSTAAGALENIQYF
many	TRBJ2-2	TRBD1	TRBV5-1	TGCGCCAGCAGCGAGGGGGCCTCGAACACCGGGGAGCTGTTTTTT	CASSEGASNTGELFF
many	TRBJ2-2	TRBD1	TRBV19	TGTGCCAGTAGTATAGAAGGACAGGGGGCCGGGGAGCTGTTTTTT	CASSIEGQGAGELFF
many	TRBJ2-3	.	TRBV7-3	TGTGCCAGCAGCCCGGGCCTAGCCACAGATACGCAGTATTTT	CASSPGLATDTQYF
many	TRBJ2-7	.	TRBV5-8	TGTGCCAGCAGCTCCGGGACGAGGAGCTCCTACGAGCAGTACTTC	CASSSGTRSSYEQYF
many	TRBJ2-7	.	TRBV6-1	TGTGCCAGCAGTGAGGAAACGGGACGGGTCTACGAGCAGTACTTC	CASSEETGRVYEQYF
many	TRBJ2-7	TRBD2	TRBV20-1	TGCAGTGCCCGATACCCCCTCCTAGCGGAGGGGCAGTACTTC	CSARYPLLAEGQYF
few	TRBJ2-7	TRBD2	TRBV6-5	TGTGCCAGCAGTTACTCGGGGGGGTTTGGCGGGAGTGACGAGCAGTACTTC	CASSYSGGFGGSDEQYF
few	TRBJ2-5	TRBD2	TRBV10-3	TGTGCCATCAGTGGGACTAGCGGACAAGAGACCCAGTACTTC	CAISGTSGQETQYF
large	TRBJ2-1	TRBD2	TRBV5-1	TGCGCCAGCAGTACTGGTTGGACTAGCGGGGGGGCCGAGGAGCAGTTCTTC	CASSTGWTSGGAEEQFF
many	TRBJ2-1	TRBD1	TRBV5-1	TGCGCCAGCAGCTTTAGGGCGGGGACAGGCTCCTACAATGAGCAGTTCTTC	CASSFRAGTGSYNEQFF
many	TRBJ1-1	.	TRBV25-1	TGTGCCAGCAGTGGTTACTGGGGAGCTTTCTTT	CASSGYWGAFF
many	TRBJ2-7	TRBD1	TRBV7-9	TGTGCCAGCTTCCGGACAGGGGGGGACTACGAGCAGTACTTC	CASFRTGGDYEQYF
many	TRBJ2-5	TRBD2	TRBV20-1	TGCAGTGGAAATAGCGGGGGTGAGACCCAGTACTTC	CSGNSGGETQYF
many	TRBJ1-2	TRBD1	TRBV4-2	TGTGCCAGCAGCCAGGAACAGGGGAGACGAGGCTACACCTTC	CASSQEQGRRGYTF
many	TRBJ1-5	.	TRBV12-3/TRBV12-4	TGTGCCAGCAGTTTACCGCCGAATCAGCCCCAGCATTTT	CASSLPPNQPQHF
many	TRBJ1-6	.	TRBV2	TGTGCCAGCAGTGACAGACGGAATTCACCCCTCCACTTT	CASSDRRNSPLHF
many	TRBJ2-3	TRBD1	TRBV5-1	TGCGCCAGCAGCTTTAGGGGGCCGCCAGATACGCAGTATTTT	CASSFRGPPDTQYF
few	TRBJ2-5	.	TRBV6-5	TGTGCCAGCAAGATAGGACGGTACCAAGAGACCCAGTACTTC	CASKIGRYQETQYF
many	TRBJ2-1	TRBD2	TRBV6-5	TGTGCCAGCAGTGACGAGACTAGCGGGAGGGCCCATGAGCAGTTCTTC	CASSDETSGRAHEQFF
many	TRBJ2-7	.	TRBV6-5	TGTGCCAGCAGTTACAGACAGGACTACGAGCAGTACTTC	CASSYRQDYEQYF
many	TRBJ2-7	TRBD1	TRBV20-1	TGCAGTGCTAGAGGGGGGACAGGAGGCTGGGAGCAGTACTTC	CSARGGTGGWEQYF
many	TRBJ2-7	TRBD1	TRBV5-1	TGCGCCAGCACGGACAGGGGGGGCTACGAGCAGTACTTC	CASTDRGGYEQYF
few	TRBJ2-5	.	TRBV25-1	TGTGCCAGCAGTGAATTTGGGGACCTGATGGGGACCCAGTACTTC	CASSEFGDLMGTQYF
few	TRBJ2-1	.	TRBV7-2	TGTGCCAGCAGCTTTCGGTACAATGAGCAGTTCTTC	CASSFRYNEQFF
many	TRBJ2-4	TRBD1	TRBV2	TGTGCCAGCCTAGGACAGGGGTATAACATTCAGTACTTC	CASLGQGYNIQYF
many	TRBJ1-3	.	TRBV12-3/TRBV12-4	TGTGCCAGCAGTCCTCAAAGGGGTTTAGGATCTGGAAACACCATATATTTT	CASSPQRGLGSGNTIYF
many	TRBJ1-2	.	TRBV28	TGTGCCAGCAGCTTGCCGGCAGGGTCTGGCTACACCTTC	CASSLPAGSGYTF